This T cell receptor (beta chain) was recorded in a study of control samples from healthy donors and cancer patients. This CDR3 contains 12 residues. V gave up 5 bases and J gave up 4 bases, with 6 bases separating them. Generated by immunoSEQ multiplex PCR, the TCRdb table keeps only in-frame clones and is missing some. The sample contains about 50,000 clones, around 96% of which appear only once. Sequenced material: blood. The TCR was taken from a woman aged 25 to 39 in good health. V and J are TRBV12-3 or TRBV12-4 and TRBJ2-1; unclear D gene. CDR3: CASSPRYNEQFF. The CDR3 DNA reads TGTGCCAGCAGTCCCCGGTACAATGAGCAGTTCTTC.